This entry concerns a single T cell receptor beta chain. No antigen is known for it. The record has no base qualities; no much larger clone is one base away. The entry originates in a study of T-cell reconstitution after alpha-beta-depleted transplantation in children (dated by TCRdb to 2016 to 2017). The study in broad terms: Using TCR repertoire profiling, the study followed T-cell immune reconstitution in a quantitative way in children after TCRalphabeta/CD19-depleted allogeneic hematopoietic cell transplantation.

The meaning of the sample's treatment or condition label: allogeneic hematopoietic cell transplantation with graft depleted of TCRalphabeta T cells and CD19 B cells. Transplant recipients were children who received TCRalphabeta/CD19-depleted allogeneic hematopoietic cell grafts. Libraries were constructed by PCR. Sequencing was carried out with an Illumina HiSeq 2500. TCR library preparation used molecular barcoding, with unique molecular identifiers applied to normalize quantification of the TCRbeta repertoire. TCRdb passed the public sequencing reads through fastp at Q25 and MiXCR, retaining productive beta sequences. For every CDR3 protein sequence, its rows merge into one entry that carries the most common genes and DNA. Across this sample there are about 250,000 distinct CDR3 sequences, with 20% to 30% seen only once. About 5% of the sample is held by the ten biggest clonotypes. What the authors observed across the whole study: The frequencies of hyperexpanded clones fell over the following months, and after one year, T-cell counts and TCRbeta diversity were mostly attributed to newly produced T cells. About two months after transplant, the apparently early recovery of alphabetaT-cell counts reportedly depended on just several hundred clones that had expanded rapidly and came from non-depleted graft cells. In some patients, high TCRbeta diversity at day 60 was attributed to recipient T cells and intrathymic progenitors that had survived conditioning.

The CDR3 numbers 14 residues from cysteine through phenylalanine. Here the CDR3 DNA is all that survives: 42 bases in frame from base 1. V loses 2 bases at its end and J loses 3 bases; junction bases beyond the gene matches: 4. Via the germline V gene, CDR1 is SGHRS and CDR2 YFSETQ. Material: PBMCs, mostly from graft donor cells, obtained 360 days after TCRalphabeta/CD19-depleted stem cell transplant. This TCR derives from a female patient between 2 and 15 years old who had a stem cell transplant for congenital amegakaryocytic thrombocytopenia, so the T cells may come from the graft donor. The rearrangement combines TRBV5-1 with TRBJ2-5, with 7 bases in between that match TRBD2. The nucleotide sequence reads TGCGCCAGCAGCTTCGATCTAGCGGAAGAGACCCAGTACTTC. It translates as CASSFDLAEETQYF.